Given below is one T cell receptor (beta chain) in context. Its antigen is unknown. This entry belongs to a study of early T cells in non-severe SARS-CoV-2 infection. In the study overall: The authors sequenced bulk RNA from unsorted whole blood, leaving chains unpaired.

Unique molecular identifiers were added to individual cDNA molecules. One entry per CDR3 protein, called by TCRdb with MiXCR from the 5' RACE reads. The table lists 55,000 to 85,000 distinct CDR3 sequences, roughly 15% of them singletons. Study conclusions and caveats: VDJdb-based matching was biased toward anti-spike CD8 responses and missed private and CD4 specificities.

The CDR3 has 17 amino acids. V lost 0 bases, J lost 7 bases, and 16 bases lay in between. CDR1 is MNHNY, CDR2 SVGAGI, per germline (reference sequence). This sequence originates from an adult who was a healthcare worker with PCR-confirmed SARS-CoV-2 infection or an uninfected control (not recorded which). This chain links TRBV6-6 with TRBJ1-6; the D is unclear. The sequenced sample was whole blood. CDR3: CASSYSQPRGSNSPLHF. CDR3 sequence (DNA): TGTGCCAGCAGTTACTCACAACCCCGGGGATCAAATTCACCCCTCCACTTT.